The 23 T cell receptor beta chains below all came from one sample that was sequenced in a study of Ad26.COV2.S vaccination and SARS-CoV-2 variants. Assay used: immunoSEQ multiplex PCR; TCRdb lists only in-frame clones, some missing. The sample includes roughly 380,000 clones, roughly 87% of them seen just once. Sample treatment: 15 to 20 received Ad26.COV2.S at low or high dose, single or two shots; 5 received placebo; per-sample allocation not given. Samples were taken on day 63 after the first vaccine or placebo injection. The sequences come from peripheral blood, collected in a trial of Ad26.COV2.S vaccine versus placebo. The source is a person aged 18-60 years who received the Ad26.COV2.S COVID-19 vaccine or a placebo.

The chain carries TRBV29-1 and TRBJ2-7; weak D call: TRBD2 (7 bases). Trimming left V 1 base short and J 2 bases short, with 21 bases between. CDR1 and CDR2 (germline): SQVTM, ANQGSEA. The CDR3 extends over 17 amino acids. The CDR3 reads CSVEGTAGGAHPYEQYF. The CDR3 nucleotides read TGCAGCGTTGAAGGGACTGCTGGGGGGGCCCACCCCTACGAGCAGTACTTC.

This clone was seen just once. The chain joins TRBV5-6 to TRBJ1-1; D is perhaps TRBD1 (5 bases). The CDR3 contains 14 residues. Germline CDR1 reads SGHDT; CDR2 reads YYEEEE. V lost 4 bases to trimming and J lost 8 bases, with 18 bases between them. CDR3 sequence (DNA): TGTGCCAGCAGCCACCCGGGGGGGAACCCAGAAGCTTTCTTT. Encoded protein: CASSHPGGNPEAFF.

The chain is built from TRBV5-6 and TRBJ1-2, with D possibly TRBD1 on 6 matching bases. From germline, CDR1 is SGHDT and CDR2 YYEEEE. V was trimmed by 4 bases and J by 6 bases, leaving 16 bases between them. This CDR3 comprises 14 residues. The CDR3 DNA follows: TGTGCCAGCAGCGCACCGTCAGGGGAGGATGGCTACACCTTC. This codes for CASSAPSGEDGYTF.

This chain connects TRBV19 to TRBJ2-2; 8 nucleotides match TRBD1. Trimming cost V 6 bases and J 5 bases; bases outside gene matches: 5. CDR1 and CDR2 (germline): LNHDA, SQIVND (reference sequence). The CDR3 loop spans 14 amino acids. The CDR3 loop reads CASRTGVETGELFF. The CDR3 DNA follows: TGTGCCAGTAGGACAGGGGTGGAAACCGGGGAGCTGTTTTTT.

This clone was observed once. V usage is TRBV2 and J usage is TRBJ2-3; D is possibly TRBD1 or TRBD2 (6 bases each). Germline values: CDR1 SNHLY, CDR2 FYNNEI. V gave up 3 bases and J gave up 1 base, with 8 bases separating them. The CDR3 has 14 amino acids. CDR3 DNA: TGTGCCAGCAGTGAGGGGGGCCGCACAGATACGCAGTATTTT. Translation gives CASSEGGRTDTQYF.

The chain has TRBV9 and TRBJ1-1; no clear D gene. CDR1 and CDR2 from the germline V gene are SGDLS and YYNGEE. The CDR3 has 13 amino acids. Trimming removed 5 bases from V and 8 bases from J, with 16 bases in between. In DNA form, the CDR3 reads TGTGCCAGCAGTATATCCCACGGAGGCGAAGCTTTCTTT. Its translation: CASSISHGGEAFF. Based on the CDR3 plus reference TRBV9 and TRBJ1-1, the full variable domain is DSGVTQTPKHLITATGQRVTLRCSPRSGDLSVYWYQQSLDQGLQFLIQYYNGEERAKGNILERFSAQQFPDLHSELNLSSLELGDSALYFCASSISHGGEAFFGQGTRLTVV.

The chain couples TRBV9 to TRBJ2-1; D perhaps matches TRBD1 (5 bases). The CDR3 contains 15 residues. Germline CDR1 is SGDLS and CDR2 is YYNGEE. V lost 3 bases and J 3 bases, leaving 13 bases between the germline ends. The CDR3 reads CASSDTPGLYNEQFF. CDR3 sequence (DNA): TGTGCCAGCAGCGACACGCCAGGGCTCTACAATGAGCAGTTCTTC.

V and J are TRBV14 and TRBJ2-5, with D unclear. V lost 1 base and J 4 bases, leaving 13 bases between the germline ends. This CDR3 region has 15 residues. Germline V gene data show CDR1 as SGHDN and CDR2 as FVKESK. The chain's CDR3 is CASSQAPGPGETQYF. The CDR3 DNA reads TGTGCCAGCAGCCAAGCGCCTGGGCCAGGAGAGACCCAGTACTTC. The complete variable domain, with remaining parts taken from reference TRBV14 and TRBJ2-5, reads EAGVTQFPSHSVIEKGQTVTLRCDPISGHDNLYWYRRVMGKEIKFLLHFVKESKQDESGMPNNRFLAERTGGTYSTLKVQPAELEDSGVYFCASSQAPGPGETQYFGPGTRLLVL.

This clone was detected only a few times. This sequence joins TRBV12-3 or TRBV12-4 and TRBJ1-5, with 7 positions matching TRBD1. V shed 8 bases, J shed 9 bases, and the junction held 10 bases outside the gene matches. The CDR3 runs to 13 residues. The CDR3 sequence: CASDNRGPWPQHF. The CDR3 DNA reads TGTGCCAGCGACAACAGGGGCCCCTGGCCCCAGCATTTT.

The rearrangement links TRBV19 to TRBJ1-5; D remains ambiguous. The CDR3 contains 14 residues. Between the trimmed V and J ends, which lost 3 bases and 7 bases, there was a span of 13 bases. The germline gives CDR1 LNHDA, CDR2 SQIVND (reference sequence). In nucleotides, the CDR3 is TGTGCCAGTAGTATTCCCGGGGTCGGACAGCCCCAGCATTTT. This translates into CASSIPGVGQPQHF.

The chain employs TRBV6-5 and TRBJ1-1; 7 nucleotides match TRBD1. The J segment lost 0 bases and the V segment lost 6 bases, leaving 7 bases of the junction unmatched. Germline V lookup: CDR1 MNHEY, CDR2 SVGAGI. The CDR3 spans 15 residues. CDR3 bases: TGTGCCAGCAGATACACCGACAGGGTGAACACTGAAGCTTTCTTT. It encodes CASRYTDRVNTEAFF.

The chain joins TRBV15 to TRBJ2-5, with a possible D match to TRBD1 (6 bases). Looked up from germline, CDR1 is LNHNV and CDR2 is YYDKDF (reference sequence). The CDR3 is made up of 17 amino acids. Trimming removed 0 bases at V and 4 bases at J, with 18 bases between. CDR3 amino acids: CATSRDGGRGSGETQYF. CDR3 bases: TGTGCCACCAGCAGAGATGGAGGCAGGGGTTCAGGAGAGACCCAGTACTTC. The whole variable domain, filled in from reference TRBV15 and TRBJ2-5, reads DAMVIQNPRYQVTQFGKPVTLSCSQTLNHNVMYWYQQKSSQAPKLLFHYYDKDFNNEADTPDNFQSRRPNTSFCFLDIRSPGLGDTAMYLCATSRDGGRGSGETQYFGPGTRLLVL.

The CDR3 DNA sequence: TGCGCCAGCAGCTTGGCCCCGGGGGGCCACACAGATACGCAGTATTTT. This encodes CASSLAPGGHTDTQYF. The chain links TRBV5-1 to TRBJ2-3; perhaps TRBD2 as D (7 bases). This CDR3 has 16 amino acids. Germline V gives CDR1 SGHRS, CDR2 YFSETQ. Between the trimmed V and J ends, which lost 0 bases and 2 bases, there was a span of 13 bases.

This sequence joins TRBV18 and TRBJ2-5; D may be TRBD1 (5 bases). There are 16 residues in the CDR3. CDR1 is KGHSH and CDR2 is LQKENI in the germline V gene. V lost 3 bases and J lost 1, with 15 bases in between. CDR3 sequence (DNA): TGTGCCAGCTCACCCCCTCAGGGATTAGGCCAAGAGACCCAGTACTTC. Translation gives CASSPPQGLGQETQYF.

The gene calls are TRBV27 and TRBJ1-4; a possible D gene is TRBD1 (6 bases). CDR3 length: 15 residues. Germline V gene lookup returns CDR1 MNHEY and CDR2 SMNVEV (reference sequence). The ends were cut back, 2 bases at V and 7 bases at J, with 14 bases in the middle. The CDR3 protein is CASSLGGRRGEKLFF. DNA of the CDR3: TGTGCCAGCAGTTTAGGCGGCCGCAGGGGTGAAAAACTGTTTTTT.

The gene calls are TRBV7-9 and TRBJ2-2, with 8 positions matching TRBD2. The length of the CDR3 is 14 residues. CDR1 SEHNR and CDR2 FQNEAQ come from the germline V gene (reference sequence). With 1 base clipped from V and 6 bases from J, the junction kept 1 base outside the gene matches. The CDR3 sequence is CASSLGGGSGELFF. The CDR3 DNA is TGTGCCAGCAGCTTAGGCGGGGGGTCCGGGGAGCTGTTTTTT. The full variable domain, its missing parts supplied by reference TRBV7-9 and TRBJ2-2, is DTGVSQNPRHKITKRGQNVTFRCDPISEHNRLYWYRQTLGQGPEFLTYFQNEAQLEKSRLLSDRFSAERPKGSFSTLEIQRTEQGDSAMYLCASSLGGGSGELFFGEGSRLTVL.

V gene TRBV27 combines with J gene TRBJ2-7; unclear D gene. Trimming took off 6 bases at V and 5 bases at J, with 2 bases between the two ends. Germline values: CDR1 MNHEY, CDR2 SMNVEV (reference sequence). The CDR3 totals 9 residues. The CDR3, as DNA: TGTGCCAGCAGGGACGAGCAGTACTTC. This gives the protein CASRDEQYF.

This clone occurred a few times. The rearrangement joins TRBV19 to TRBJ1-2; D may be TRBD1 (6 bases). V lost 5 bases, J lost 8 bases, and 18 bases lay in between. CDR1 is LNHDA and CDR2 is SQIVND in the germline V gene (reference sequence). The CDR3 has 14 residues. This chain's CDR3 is CASSVFQAGEGYTF. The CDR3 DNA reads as TGTGCCAGTAGTGTATTTCAGGCAGGGGAGGGCTACACCTTC.

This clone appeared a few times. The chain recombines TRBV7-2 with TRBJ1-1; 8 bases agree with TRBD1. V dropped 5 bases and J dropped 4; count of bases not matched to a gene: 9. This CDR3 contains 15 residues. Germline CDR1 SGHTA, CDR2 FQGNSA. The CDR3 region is CASSPSGQGGTEAFF. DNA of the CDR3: TGTGCCAGCAGCCCCAGCGGACAGGGCGGCACTGAAGCTTTCTTT.

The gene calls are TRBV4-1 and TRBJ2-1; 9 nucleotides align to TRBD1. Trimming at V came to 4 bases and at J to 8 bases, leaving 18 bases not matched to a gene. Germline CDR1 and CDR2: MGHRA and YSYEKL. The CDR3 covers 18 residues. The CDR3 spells CASSPRVGRGQGVYEQFF. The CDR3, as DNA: TGCGCCAGCAGCCCTAGGGTGGGTCGGGGACAGGGTGTTTATGAGCAGTTCTTC.

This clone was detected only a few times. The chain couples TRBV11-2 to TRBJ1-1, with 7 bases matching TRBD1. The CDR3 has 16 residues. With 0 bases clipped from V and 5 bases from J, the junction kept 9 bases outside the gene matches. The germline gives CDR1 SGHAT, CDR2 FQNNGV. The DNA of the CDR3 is TGTGCCAGCAGCTTAGATCTGGGCAGGGGGGGGACTGAAGCTTTCTTT. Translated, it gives CASSLDLGRGGTEAFF.

CDR3: CASRAMTRDKRFYGYTF. The CDR3 DNA sequence: TGTGCCAGCCGGGCAATGACCCGGGACAAACGATTCTATGGCTACACCTTC. The chain employs TRBV19 and TRBJ1-2; D is perhaps TRBD1 (6 bases). Deletions cut 9 bases from V and 4 bases from J, with 27 bases between. The CDR3 sequence is 17 residues long. Germline assignment: CDR1 LNHDA and CDR2 SQIVND (reference sequence).

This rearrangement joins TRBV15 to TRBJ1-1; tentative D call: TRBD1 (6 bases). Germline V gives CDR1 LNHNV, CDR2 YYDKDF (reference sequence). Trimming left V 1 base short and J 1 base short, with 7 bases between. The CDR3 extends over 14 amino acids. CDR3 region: CATSRVGANTEAFF. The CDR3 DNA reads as TGTGCCACCAGCAGAGTGGGGGCGAACACTGAAGCTTTCTTT.